One TCR beta chain is described in this entry. No cognate antigen has been identified for it. One end of the junction is discordant with germline, which a read error may explain. The source of the sample is a study of cytomegalovirus exposure and HLA in healthy donors (dated by TCRdb to about 2017). About the study as a whole: According to an earlier analysis of 587 of the donors, about 179 million T cells yielded approximately 120 million unique TCR beta sequences and 250 to 350 Gb of sequence data. A separate validation cohort of some 130 different subjects was used in addition to the approximately 670-subject first cohort. The study aimed to test whether cataloging public T cell receptors could reveal signatures of past pathogen exposure. The study combined high-throughput TCR immunosequencing, statistical association of individual TCRs with disease status, and machine learning to predict cytomegalovirus infection status. Typing coverage varied by locus: about 620-630 donors for A, B, C, DRB1 and DQB1; more than 500 for DQA1; more than 600 for DPA1; approximately 470 for DPB1. In the later analysis, no new phenotypic data were used to find candidate immune exposures; instead, reliance was placed on TCR beta sequences and their occurrence across donors. To study patterns of TCR occurrence, a later analysis re-analyzed previously published TCR beta repertoires from several hundred donors and added high-resolution HLA genotyping. Across about 370 genotyped donors of the cohort, an average of approximately 220,000 unique TCR beta nucleotide sequences per donor were sequenced, and around 20% of those sequences were non-productive. The genetic ancestry cluster associated with self-reported Caucasian donors included around 76% of the approximately 400 genotyped donors. The study used immunosequencing to profile the T cell repertoires of approximately 650 subjects and linked those repertoires to cytomegalovirus serostatus. An earlier analysis of 500 to 650 of the donors applied high-throughput TCR beta sequencing to assess whether each TCR beta V gene segment acted as functional or pseudogenic. Five DR-DQ haplotypes were treated as single units for association and clustering because of strong linkage in the cohort. Class I and class II HLA loci were covered by the typing at four-digit resolution. Every discovery cohort repertoire had been produced on one sequencing platform. Donor age, sex, ethnicity and CMV serostatus were compiled alongside the repertoire data. In a later genetic analysis, genome-wide SNP genotypes for about 65% of the 666 donors were used, and that subset was treated as a discovery cohort. An early release covering 500 to 750 HLA-typed donors comprised about 300 gigabases of sequencing data and around 85 million unique TCR sequences.

The cohort was made up of 666 healthy bone marrow donors. Cohort members were all nominally healthy when sampled, although unrecorded immune exposures were likely present. The donor tested CMV seropositive and was one of the 289 seropositive cohort members. Each donor provided a peripheral blood sample, and peripheral blood mononuclear cells were used for TCR beta sequencing. The Qiagen DNeasy Blood Extraction Kit was used to extract genomic DNA from the blood cell samples. According to the germline V gene (reference sequence), CDR1 reads SEHNR and CDR2 reads FQNEAQ. Counted from cysteine to phenylalanine, this CDR3 has 14 amino acids. Only the CDR3 part of the read is kept: 42 bases, read in frame from the first base. Here is what the overall study found, with its caveats: An association between a missense DCLRE1C variant and V-gene and J-gene trimming of TCR beta chains was found in a later genetic analysis and replicated in an independent cohort. In an earlier analysis of some 500 of the donors, most TCR beta V segments appeared in productive rearrangements about 87% or about 30% of the time, broadly matching IMGT annotations. A group of highly shared sequence variants was considered likely to be a technical artifact of the sequencing pipeline. For the cohort, immune exposure information was limited to CMV serostatus. According to a later genetic analysis, donors in an Asian-associated ancestry cluster had fewer N-insertions in productive TCRs than the approximately 670-donor mean. Because HLA typing was missing for some donors at each locus, association tests included only the typed subset. In a later analysis, the rate of TCR association differed among HLA loci, with DRB1 alleles having the most associated TCRs and HLA-C alleles having the fewest. According to the authors, the approach could potentially be generalized to other disease states and immunological phenotypes. A later analysis found that HLA-associated TCR beta chains were more clonally expanded and had lower generation probabilities than equally common non-associated chains. In this cohort, only TCR beta chains were sequenced, and detectable features were limited by the absence of alpha or paired-chain data. In a later analysis, most CMV-associated TCR beta chains were found to appear HLA-restricted, with HLA associations seemingly driven largely by CMV exposure. A later analysis associated about 18,000 TCR beta sequences with specific HLA alleles at a false discovery rate of 0.05. Some IMGT-functional V segments, including TRBV6-2 and TRBV6-3, could not be distinguished by the 87-base-pair reads and were therefore excluded. Sequencing depth was assumed to be roughly uniform across donors in the presence/absence analyses, though that assumption may not hold. In vitro tests confirmed that three of the cytomegalovirus-associated TCR beta chains recognize cytomegalovirus antigens. In a later analysis, several top co-occurrence clusters were reported to appear linked to parvovirus B19, influenza, CMV and Epstein-Barr virus. When HLA alleles, especially DR and DQ, strongly co-occurred, attributing TCR associations to individual alleles was difficult. Cytomegalovirus status was reported to be diagnosed by the classifier with high specificity and sensitivity in both the original and validation cohorts. A further reported finding was that TCR beta sequences accurately predicted the HLA-A and HLA-B alleles for most subjects in the first cohort. Most TCR sequences were seen in very few donors, while some public TCRs were found in many individuals. Linkage disequilibrium might explain the correlated functional status among segregating V segments, but an unknown experimental factor could not be excluded. The study gave a list of 150 to 200 TCR beta chains associated with cytomegalovirus. The earlier analysis of some 560 of the donors excluded over 15 rarely observed V segments, including chromosome 9 orphons, because counts were too low.

The library was prepared using the immunoSEQ multiplex PCR assay. The multiplex PCR relied on a mix of 60 forward primers for TCR Vbeta segments and 13 reverse primers for TCR Jbeta segments. Amplification of the CDR3 region of rearranged TCR beta genes was performed with a multiplex PCR assay on genomic DNA. Amplified TCR beta libraries were sequenced as 87-base-pair reads on the Illumina HiSeq System. As for the authors' bioinformatics: A later analysis counted about 80 million unique TCR beta chains across the 650 to 700 repertoires, and some 11 million of these chains were shared by at least two donors. Raw reads were error-corrected and collapsed into unique sequences by a nearest-neighbor algorithm in which closely related sequences were merged to remove PCR and sequencing errors. To assign V, D and J gene segments, CDR3 sequences were aligned to IMGT reference sequences. For a sequence to be retained, at least a six-nucleotide match to both a V gene segment and a J gene segment was required. Rearrangements were called productive when the CDR3 lacked stop codons and stayed in frame with V and J; all others were non-productive. Following IMGT convention, CDR3 was defined as the stretch from the second conserved V-encoded cysteine up to the conserved J-encoded phenylalanine. Sequences without an unambiguous match to a single V gene segment were excluded from the earlier analysis of 450 to 750 of the donors. In an earlier analysis of 587 of the donors, V segments were called functional above 56.7% productive rearrangements and were called segregating when the between-donor standard deviation exceeded 5%. To diagnose cytomegalovirus status from the catalog of TCR beta chain sequences, a statistical classification framework was built. In a later analysis, V and J genes were assigned by comparing TCR nucleotide sequences against IMGT/GENE-DB human TR gene sequences. In a later analysis, CDR3 sequences and most-parsimonious VDJ recombination scenarios were assigned using the TCRdist pipeline. A later analysis defined each TCR beta chain by its CDR3 amino acid sequence plus V-gene family, and excluded reads lacking a unique V-gene family. A later analysis removed 500 to 650 highly shared, low-generation-probability nucleotide sequences to deal with suspected cross-contamination and a sequencing artifact. In a later analysis, a clonal expansion index for each public chain was calculated from normalized within-repertoire ranks of inferred template counts. A later analysis computed generation probabilities with a VDJ recombination model fitted to out-of-frame rearrangements, and checked the results against IGoR. A later analysis scored TCR-TCR, TCR-HLA and TCR-CMV co-occurrence with hypergeometric tests, applying a repertoire-size bias correction to TCR pairs. To estimate false discovery rates, a later analysis permuted the HLA or CMV assignments 20 times. In a later analysis, co-occurring TCRs were grouped using DBSCAN, and TCRdist sequence similarity was added for clustering within HLA-allele-positive subsets. For co-occurrence clustering, repertoires with fewer than 30,000 or more than 120,000 public chains were excluded, along with a handful of repertoires with anomalous nucleotide sharing. TCRdb obtained this table from immuneACCESS and retained in-frame rearrangements with V and J assigned. These tables miss some clones; where compared with another copy, unresolved V genes account for less than half of the shortfall, and the remainder is unexplained. The V and J calls and clone size come from that table; D and trimming were worked out from the DNA. The table for this sample lists some 100,000 clones; roughly 70% of them were counted only once. In total, the top ten clones hold around 15% of the sample.

The TCR sequence derives from a woman aged 50 to 65 in good health and CMV-seropositive. The specimen was PBMCs. The chain uses TRBV7-9 and TRBJ2-7; the D segment could be TRBD1, given 7 matching bases. The nucleotide sequence reads as follows: TGTTCCAGCAGCTTAGGAGGGGGCGCGGACGAGCAGTACTTC. Translated, it gives CSSSLGGGADEQYF.